What follows is one TCR beta chain and its context. Its antigen is not identified. These data are taken from a study of blood T cells in healthy people across ages. General study results and limits: Diversity was higher, and naive CD4+ cells more numerous, in long-lived donors than in aged donors.

Through a sample-barcoded 5' primer and a J-beta primer mix, a second PCR was run for roughly 7 to 12 cycles. MiXCR, applied by TCRdb to the 5' RACE reads, yields one record per CDR3 protein. The data show approximately 690,000 distinct CDR3 sequences, roughly 53% seen once. V dropped 3 bases and J dropped 7 bases, with 12 bases sitting between them. CDR3 length: 13 residues. Germline V lookup: CDR1 SQVTM, CDR2 ANQGSEA. Donation came from healthy Caucasian individuals in Russia who were aged roughly 6 to 100. In each sample, at least 6 million PBMCs were isolated. Extraction of total RNA produced a minimum of 6 micrograms from each sample.

The receptor comes from a man aged 60-69 years in good health. The chain is built from TRBV29-1 and TRBJ1-4; possible D gene TRBD1, 5 bases. Sequencing was carried out using blood. The CDR3 loop reads CSVDGQGGEKLFF. In DNA form, the CDR3 reads TGCAGCGTTGACGGGCAGGGTGGTGAAAAACTGTTTTTT.